This TCR beta chain appears in the sequencing data of a study of blood T cell repertoires in COVID-19. Across the study: In each case, the material was cDNA or gDNA derived from T cells, B-cell-depleted T cells, or PBMCs.

Germline V gene sequence: CDR1 MNHEY, CDR2 SVGAGI. The V gene end was trimmed by 6 bases and the J gene end by 7 bases; junction bases not matched to a gene: 11. This CDR3 comprises 15 residues. Produced via immunoSEQ multiplex PCR; TCRdb's table is partial and in-frame only. In the table there are 150,000 to 200,000 clones, 70% to 80% of which are singletons. This receptor was taken from a man in his sixties with acute or convalescent COVID-19. Material for sequencing was peripheral blood. The chain employs TRBV6-5 and TRBJ2-5, with 10 bases matching TRBD2. CDR3 amino acids: CASRPLTSGLGTQYF. For the CDR3, the DNA is TGTGCCAGCAGACCTTTGACTAGCGGGCTGGGGACCCAGTACTTC.